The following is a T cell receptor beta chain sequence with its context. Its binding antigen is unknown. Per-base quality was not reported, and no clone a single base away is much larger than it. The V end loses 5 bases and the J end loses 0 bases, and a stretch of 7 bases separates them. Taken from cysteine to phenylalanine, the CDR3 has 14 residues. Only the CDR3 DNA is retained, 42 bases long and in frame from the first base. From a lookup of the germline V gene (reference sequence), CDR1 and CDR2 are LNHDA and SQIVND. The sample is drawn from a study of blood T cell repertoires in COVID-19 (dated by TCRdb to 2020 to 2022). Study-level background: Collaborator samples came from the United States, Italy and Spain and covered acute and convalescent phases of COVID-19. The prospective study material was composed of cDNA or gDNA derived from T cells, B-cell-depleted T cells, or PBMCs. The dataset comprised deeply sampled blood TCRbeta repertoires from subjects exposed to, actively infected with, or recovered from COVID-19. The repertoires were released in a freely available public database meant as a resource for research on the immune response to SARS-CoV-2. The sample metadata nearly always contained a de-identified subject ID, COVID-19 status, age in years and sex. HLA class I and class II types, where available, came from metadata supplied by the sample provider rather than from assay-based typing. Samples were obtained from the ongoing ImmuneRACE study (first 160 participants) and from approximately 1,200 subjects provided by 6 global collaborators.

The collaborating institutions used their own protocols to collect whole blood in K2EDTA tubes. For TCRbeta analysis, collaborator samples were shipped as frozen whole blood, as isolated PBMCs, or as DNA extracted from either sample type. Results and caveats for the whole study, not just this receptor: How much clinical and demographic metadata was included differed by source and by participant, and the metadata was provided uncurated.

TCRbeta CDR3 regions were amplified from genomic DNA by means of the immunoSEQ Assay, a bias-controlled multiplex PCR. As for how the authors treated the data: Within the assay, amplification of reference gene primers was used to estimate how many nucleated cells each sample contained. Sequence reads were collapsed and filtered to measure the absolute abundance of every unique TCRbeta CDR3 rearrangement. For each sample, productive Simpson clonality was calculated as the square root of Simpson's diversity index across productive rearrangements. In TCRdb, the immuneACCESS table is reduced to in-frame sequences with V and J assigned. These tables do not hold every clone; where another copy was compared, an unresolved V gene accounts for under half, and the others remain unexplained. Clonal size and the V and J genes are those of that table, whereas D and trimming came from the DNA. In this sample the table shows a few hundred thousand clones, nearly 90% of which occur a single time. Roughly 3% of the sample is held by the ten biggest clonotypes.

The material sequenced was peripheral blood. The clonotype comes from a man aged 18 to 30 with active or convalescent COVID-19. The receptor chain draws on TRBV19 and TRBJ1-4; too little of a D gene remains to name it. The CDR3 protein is CASSADATNEKLFF. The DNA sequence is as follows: TGTGCCAGTAGTGCGGATGCAACTAATGAAAAACTGTTTTTT.